The clone carrying this TCR beta chain was seen repeatedly, ten times or more. The target antigen is unknown. The source of the sample is a study of regulatory T cells in long-lasting Graves disease. In the study overall: Positivity for TSH receptor antibodies plus over 5 years of antithyroid drugs meant persistent Graves' disease.

The time point is: persistent/refractory GD, antithyroid drugs over 5 years with positive TRAb. PBMCs provided the RNA from which the TCR library was made. Those enrolled as patients came out of an endocrinology department in Xi'an, China. CDR1 LGHDT and CDR2 YNNKEL come from the germline V gene (reference sequence). Trimming removed 4 bases from V and 2 bases from J, with 12 bases in between. The CDR3 runs 15 residues. TCR beta libraries were built with iRepertoire HTBI primers and Arm-PCR of CDR3 regions. Original handling: Identification across samples found 62 TRBV and around 15 TRBJ segments. TCRdb re-called the multiplex PCR reads with MiXCR, one entry per CDR3 protein. TCRdb, not the original authors, processed these V and J calls. The sample contains hundreds of thousands of distinct CDR3 sequences, around a fifth of which appear only once. Study results and caveats: New patients shared fewer public clonotypes (about 970) than persistent patients did (roughly 2,500).

The V and J genes are TRBV3-1 and TRBJ1-5, with D possibly matching TRBD1 (5 bases). Sample: peripheral blood mononuclear cells (PBMCs), taken when the disease was refractory, from a patient treated with antithyroid drugs. The sequence was collected from a female donor with Graves disease. CDR3 sequence reads: CASSLQGGGNQPQHF. The DNA for the CDR3 is TGTGCCAGCAGCCTGCAGGGTGGGGGCAATCAGCCCCAGCATTTT.